The clone carrying this T cell receptor beta chain was counted once. TCRdb keeps only in-frame clones here, not all; method: immunoSEQ multiplex PCR. The table includes about 110,000 clones, about 89% detected once. The data stem from a study of identifying expanded T cells in peripheral blood. From germline, CDR1 is WNHNN and CDR2 SYGVQD (reference sequence). V was trimmed by 2 bases and J by 5 bases, leaving 6 bases between them. The CDR3 has 12 amino acids. The specimen sequenced was blood. The source is a person aged 18 to 70 in good health. The chain recombines TRBV10-1 with TRBJ2-5, with D unclear. CDR3 DNA: TGCGCCAGCAGTGAGAATCGGGAGACCCAGTACTTC. Protein sequence: CASSENRETQYF.